These 5 T cell receptor beta chains were sequenced from one sample in a study of regulatory T cells in long-lasting Graves disease. The TCR beta library used iRepertoire HTBI primers with Arm-PCR amplification of CDR3. MiXCR was run by TCRdb on the multiplex PCR reads, yielding one entry per CDR3 protein. The table has 200,000 to 250,000 distinct CDR3 sequences, 20% seen once. Time point in this sample: newly diagnosed GD, antithyroid drugs for less than 3 months. Extracted PBMC RNA gave rise to the TCR library. Source: peripheral blood mononuclear cells (PBMCs), taken at new diagnosis, from a patient treated with antithyroid drugs. The receptor source for this set is a female donor with Graves disease.

The V gene is TRBV11-2, the J gene TRBJ2-5; 8 positions agree with TRBD2. CDR1 SGHAT and CDR2 FQNNGV come from the germline V gene. The ends lost 4 bases at V and 2 bases at J; junction bases unmatched: 3. The CDR3 loop spans 14 amino acids. CDR3 sequence reads: CASSSSGRQETQYF. The CDR3 DNA follows: TGTGCCAGCAGCTCCAGCGGGAGACAAGAGACCCAGTACTTC.

This clonotype was recorded many times. The chain joins TRBV11-1 to TRBJ1-1; 7 bases are shared with TRBD1. V was clipped by 2 bases and J by 5 bases; unmatched bases: 5. Germline values: CDR1 SGHAT, CDR2 FQDESV (reference sequence). The CDR3 consists of 14 residues. CDR3 sequence reads: CASSLTGQMTEAFF. In nucleotides, the CDR3 is TGTGCCAGCAGCTTAACGGGACAGATGACTGAAGCTTTCTTT.

This clonotype appeared many times. The CDR3 is CASSLKDPGLRPGTGELFF. Written as DNA, the CDR3 is TGTGCCAGCAGTTTAAAGGATCCGGGCCTAAGGCCGGGCACCGGGGAGCTGTTTTTT. The chain combines TRBV27 with TRBJ2-2; D unresolved. Deletions cut 2 bases from V and 4 bases from J, with 23 bases between. This CDR3 is built from 19 residues. CDR1 and CDR2 from the germline V gene are MNHEY and SMNVEV (reference sequence).

This clonotype appeared many times. The CDR3 region has the DNA TGTGCCAGCTCACCAGGTCAAGCCGGCTACGAGCAGTACTTC. Translating gives CASSPGQAGYEQYF. The chain joins TRBV18 to TRBJ2-7; D unclear. This CDR3 region has 14 residues. Deletions cut 2 bases from V and 3 bases from J, with 11 bases between. CDR1 is KGHSH, CDR2 LQKENI, per germline.

Turning to this clonotype: The limits of the CDR3 on the DNA are not certain, so only TCRdb's listed CDR3 is given. The chain links TRBV15 to TRBJ2-2; the DNA was not compared with TRBD1, the D call given in the table. A total of 24 residues make up the CDR3, ends included. Germline CDR1 and CDR2: LNHNV and YYDKDF (reference sequence). CDR3 sequence: CATSRDSGYSYEQYFGPGTGELFF.